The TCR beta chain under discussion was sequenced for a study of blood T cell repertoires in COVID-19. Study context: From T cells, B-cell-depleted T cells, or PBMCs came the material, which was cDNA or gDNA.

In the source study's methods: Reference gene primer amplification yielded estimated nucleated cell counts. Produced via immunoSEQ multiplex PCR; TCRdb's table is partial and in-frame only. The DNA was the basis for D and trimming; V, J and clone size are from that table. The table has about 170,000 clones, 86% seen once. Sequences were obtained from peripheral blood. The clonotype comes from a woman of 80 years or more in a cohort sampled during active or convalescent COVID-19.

The CDR3 protein is CASSPGRTGGIQETQYF. The CDR3 nucleotides are TGTGCCAGCAGCCCGGGGCGGACAGGGGGTATACAAGAGACCCAGTACTTC. V and J are TRBV11-2 and TRBJ2-5, with 10 bases identical to TRBD1. Germline V lookup: CDR1 SGHAT, CDR2 FQNNGV. The CDR3 runs 17 residues. V trimming: 5 bases; J trimming: 2 bases; junction bases outside the gene matches: 11. The variable domain in full, completed from reference TRBV11-2 and TRBJ2-5, reads EAGVAQSPRYKIIEKRQSVAFWCNPISGHATLYWYQQILGQGPKLLIQFQNNGVVDDSQLPKDRFSAERLKGVDSTLKIQPAKLEDSAVYLCASSPGRTGGIQETQYFGPGTRLLVL.